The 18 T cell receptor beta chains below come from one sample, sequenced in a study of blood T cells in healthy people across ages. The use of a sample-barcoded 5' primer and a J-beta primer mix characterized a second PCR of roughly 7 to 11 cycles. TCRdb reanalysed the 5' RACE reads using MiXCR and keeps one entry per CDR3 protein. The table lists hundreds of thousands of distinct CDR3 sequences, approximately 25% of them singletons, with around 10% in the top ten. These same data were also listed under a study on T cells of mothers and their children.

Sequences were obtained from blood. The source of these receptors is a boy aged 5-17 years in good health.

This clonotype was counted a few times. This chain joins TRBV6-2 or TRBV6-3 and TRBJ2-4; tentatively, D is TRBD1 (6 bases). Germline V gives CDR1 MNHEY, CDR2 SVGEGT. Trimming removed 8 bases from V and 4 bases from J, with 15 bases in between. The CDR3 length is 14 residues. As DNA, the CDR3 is TGTGCCAGCCTCCCAACAGGGATGAAAAACATTCAGTACTTC. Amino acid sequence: CASLPTGMKNIQYF.

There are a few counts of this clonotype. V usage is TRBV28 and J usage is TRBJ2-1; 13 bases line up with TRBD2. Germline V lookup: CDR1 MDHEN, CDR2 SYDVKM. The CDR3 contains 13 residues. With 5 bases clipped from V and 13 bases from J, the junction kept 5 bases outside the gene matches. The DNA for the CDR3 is TGTGCCAGCAGTCGGACTAGCGGGAGACCACAGTTCTTC. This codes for CASSRTSGRPQFF. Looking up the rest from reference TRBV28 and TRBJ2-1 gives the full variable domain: DVKVTQSSRYLVKRTGEKVFLECVQDMDHENMFWYRQDPGLGLRLIYFSYDVKMKEKGDIPEGYSVSREKKERFSLILESASTNQTSMYLCASSRTSGRPQFFGPGTRLTVL.

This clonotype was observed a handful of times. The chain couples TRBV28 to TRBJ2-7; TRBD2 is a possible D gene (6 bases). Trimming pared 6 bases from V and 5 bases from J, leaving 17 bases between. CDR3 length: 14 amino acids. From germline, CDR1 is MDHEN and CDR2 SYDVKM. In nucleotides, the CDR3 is TGTGCCAGCAGATCCGAGCGGGTGGACCACGAGCAGTACTTC. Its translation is CASRSERVDHEQYF.

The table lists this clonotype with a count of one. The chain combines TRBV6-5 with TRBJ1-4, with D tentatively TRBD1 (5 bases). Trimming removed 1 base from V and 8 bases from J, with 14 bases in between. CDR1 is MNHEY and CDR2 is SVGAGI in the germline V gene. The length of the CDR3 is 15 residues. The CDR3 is CASSYLGGKEEKLFF. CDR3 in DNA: TGTGCCAGCAGTTACTTGGGGGGAAAGGAGGAAAAACTGTTTTTT.

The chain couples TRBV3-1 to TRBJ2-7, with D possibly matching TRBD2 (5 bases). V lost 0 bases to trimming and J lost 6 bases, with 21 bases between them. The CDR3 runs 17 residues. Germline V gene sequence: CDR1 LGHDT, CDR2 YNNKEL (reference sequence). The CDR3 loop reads CASSQDYSGGFRLEQYF. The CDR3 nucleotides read TGTGCCAGCAGCCAAGATTATTCCGGAGGCTTTCGCCTCGAGCAGTACTTC.

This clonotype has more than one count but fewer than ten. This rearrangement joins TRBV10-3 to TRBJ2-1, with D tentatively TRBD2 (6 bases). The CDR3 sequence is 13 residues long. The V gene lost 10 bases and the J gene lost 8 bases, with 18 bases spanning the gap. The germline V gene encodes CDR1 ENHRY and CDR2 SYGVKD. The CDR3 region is CATGGRSVYEQFF. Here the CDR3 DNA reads TGTGCCACCGGGGGTCGCTCGGTGTATGAGCAGTTCTTC.

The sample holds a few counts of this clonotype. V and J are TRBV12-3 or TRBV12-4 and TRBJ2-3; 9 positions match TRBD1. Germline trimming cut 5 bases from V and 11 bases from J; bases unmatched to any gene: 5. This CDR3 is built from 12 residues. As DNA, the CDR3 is TGTGCCAGCAGTGGGGACAGGGCGCAGCAGTATTTT. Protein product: CASSGDRAQQYF.

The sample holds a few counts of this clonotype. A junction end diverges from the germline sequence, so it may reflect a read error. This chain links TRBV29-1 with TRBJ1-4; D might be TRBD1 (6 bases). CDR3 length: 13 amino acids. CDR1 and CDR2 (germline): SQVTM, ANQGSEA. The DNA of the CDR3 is TGCGGCGTTTTGCAGGGGCCTAATGAAAAACTGTTTTTT. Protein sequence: CGVLQGPNEKLFF. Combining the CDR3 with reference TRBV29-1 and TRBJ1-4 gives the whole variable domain SAVISQKPSRDICQRGTSLTIQCQVDSQVTMMFWYRQQPGQSLTLIATANQGSEATYESGFVIDKFPISRPNLTFSTLTVSNMSPEDSSIYLCGVLQGPNEKLFFGSGTQLSVL.

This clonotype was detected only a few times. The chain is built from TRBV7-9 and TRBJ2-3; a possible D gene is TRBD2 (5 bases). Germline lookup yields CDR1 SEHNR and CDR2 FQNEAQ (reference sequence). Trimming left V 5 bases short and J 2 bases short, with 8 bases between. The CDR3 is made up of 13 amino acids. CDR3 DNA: TGTGCCAGCAGCGGGAGCTTCACAGATACGCAGTATTTT. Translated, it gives CASSGSFTDTQYF.

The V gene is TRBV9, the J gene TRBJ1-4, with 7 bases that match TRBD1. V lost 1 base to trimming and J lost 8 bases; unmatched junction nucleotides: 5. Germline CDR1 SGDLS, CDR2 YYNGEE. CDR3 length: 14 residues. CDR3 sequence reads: CASSVKGAREKLFF. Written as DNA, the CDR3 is TGTGCCAGCAGCGTAAAGGGGGCGCGGGAAAAACTGTTTTTT. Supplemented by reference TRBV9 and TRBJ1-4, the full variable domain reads DSGVTQTPKHLITATGQRVTLRCSPRSGDLSVYWYQQSLDQGLQFLIQYYNGEERAKGNILERFSAQQFPDLHSELNLSSLELGDSALYFCASSVKGAREKLFFGSGTQLSVL.

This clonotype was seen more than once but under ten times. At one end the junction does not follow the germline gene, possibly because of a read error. CDR3 loop: CASSESGHQETQYF. In DNA, the CDR3 is TGCGCCAGCAGTGAATCAGGACACCAAGAGACCCAGTACTTC. The gene calls are TRBV25-1 and TRBJ2-5; no firm D call. The CDR3 spans 14 residues. Germline assignment: CDR1 MGHDK and CDR2 SYGVNS.

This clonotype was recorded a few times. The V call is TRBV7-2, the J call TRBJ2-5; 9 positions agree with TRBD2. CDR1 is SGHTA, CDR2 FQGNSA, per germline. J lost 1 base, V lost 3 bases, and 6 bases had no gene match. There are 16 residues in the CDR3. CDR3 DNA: TGTGCCAGCAGCTTTGGAGTTAGCGGGGGCCAAGAGACCCAGTACTTC. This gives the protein CASSFGVSGGQETQYF.

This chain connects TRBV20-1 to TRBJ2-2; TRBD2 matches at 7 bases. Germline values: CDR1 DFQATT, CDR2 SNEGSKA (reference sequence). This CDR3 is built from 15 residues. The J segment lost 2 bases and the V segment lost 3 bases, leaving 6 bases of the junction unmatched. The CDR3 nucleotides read TGCAGTGCTAGGGAACTAGCGACAAACACCGGGGAGCTGTTTTTT. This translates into CSARELATNTGELFF.

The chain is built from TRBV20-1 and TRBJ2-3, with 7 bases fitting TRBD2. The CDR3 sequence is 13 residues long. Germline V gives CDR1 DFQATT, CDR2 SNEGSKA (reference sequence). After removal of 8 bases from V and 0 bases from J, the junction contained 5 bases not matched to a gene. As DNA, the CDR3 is TGCAGTCTCGGGGGGAGTAGCACAGATACGCAGTATTTT. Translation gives CSLGGSSTDTQYF.

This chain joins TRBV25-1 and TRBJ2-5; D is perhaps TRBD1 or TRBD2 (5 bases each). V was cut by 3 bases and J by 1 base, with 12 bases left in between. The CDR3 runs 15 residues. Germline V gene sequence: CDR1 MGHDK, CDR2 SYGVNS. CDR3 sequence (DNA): TGTGCCAGCAGTGACAGGGCGGGTATCCAAGAGACCCAGTACTTC. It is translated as CASSDRAGIQETQYF.

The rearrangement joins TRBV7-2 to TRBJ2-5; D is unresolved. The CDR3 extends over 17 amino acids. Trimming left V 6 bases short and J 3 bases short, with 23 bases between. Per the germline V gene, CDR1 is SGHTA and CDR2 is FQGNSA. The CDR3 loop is CASSPGHLGRLKETQYF. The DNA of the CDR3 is TGTGCCAGCAGTCCAGGCCACTTAGGCCGACTCAAAGAGACCCAGTACTTC.

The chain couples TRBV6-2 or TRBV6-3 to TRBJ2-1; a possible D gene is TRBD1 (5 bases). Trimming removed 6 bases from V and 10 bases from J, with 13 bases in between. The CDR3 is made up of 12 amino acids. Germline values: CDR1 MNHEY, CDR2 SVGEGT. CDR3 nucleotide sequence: TGTGCCAGCAGCCGTACAGGAGCCGAGCAGTTCTTC. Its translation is CASSRTGAEQFF.

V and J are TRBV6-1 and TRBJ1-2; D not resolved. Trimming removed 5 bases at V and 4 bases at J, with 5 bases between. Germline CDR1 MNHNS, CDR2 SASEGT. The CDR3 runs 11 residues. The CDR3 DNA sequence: TGTGCCAGCAGTCAGCGCTATGGCTACACCTTC. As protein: CASSQRYGYTF.